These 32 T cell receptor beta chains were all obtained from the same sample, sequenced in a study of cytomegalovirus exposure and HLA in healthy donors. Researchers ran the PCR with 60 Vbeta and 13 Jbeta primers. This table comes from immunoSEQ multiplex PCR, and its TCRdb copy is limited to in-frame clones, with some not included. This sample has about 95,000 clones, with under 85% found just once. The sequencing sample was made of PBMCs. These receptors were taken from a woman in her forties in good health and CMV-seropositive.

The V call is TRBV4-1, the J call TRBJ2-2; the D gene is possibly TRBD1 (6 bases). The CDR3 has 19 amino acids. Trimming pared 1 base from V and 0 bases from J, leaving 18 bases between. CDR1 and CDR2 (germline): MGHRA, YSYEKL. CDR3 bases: TGCGCCAGCAGCCAAGTCGGGATTAAGACAGGAACGAACACCGGGGAGCTGTTTTTT. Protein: CASSQVGIKTGTNTGELFF.

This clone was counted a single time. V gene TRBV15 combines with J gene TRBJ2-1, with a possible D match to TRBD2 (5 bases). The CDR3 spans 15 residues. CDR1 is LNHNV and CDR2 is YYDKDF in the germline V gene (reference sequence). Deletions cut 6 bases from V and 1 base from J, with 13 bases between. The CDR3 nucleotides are TGTGCCACCAGTGCCCAGTCGGGGTCCTACAATGAGCAGTTCTTC. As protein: CATSAQSGSYNEQFF.

The CDR3 loop reads CASTAPEGLAGRDTQYF. The CDR3 bases are TGTGCCAGCACCGCCCCCGAGGGACTAGCGGGACGAGATACGCAGTATTTT. The V and J genes are TRBV2 and TRBJ2-3, with 13 bases identical to TRBD2. Trimming cost V 7 bases and J 5 bases; bases outside gene matches: 12. Germline V gives CDR1 SNHLY, CDR2 FYNNEI. The CDR3 spans 17 residues. Combining the CDR3 with reference TRBV2 and TRBJ2-3 gives the whole variable domain EPEVTQTPSHQVTQMGQEVILRCVPISNHLYFYWYRQILGQKVEFLVSFYNNEISEKSEIFDDQFSVERPDGSNFTLKIRSTKLEDSAMYFCASTAPEGLAGRDTQYFGPGTRLTVL.

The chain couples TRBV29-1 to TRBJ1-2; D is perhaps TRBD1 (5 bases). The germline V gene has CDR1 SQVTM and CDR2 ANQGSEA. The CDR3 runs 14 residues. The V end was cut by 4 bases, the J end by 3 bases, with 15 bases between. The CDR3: CSVGGGTKDYGYTF. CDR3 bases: TGCAGCGTTGGGGGGGGGACTAAGGACTATGGCTACACCTTC.

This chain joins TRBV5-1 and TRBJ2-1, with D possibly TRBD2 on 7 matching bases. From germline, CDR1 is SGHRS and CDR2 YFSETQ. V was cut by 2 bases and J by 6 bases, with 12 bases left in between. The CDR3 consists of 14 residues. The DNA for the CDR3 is TGCGCCAGCAGCTTCCCAGGGGAGGGCAATGAGCAGTTCTTC. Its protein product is CASSFPGEGNEQFF.

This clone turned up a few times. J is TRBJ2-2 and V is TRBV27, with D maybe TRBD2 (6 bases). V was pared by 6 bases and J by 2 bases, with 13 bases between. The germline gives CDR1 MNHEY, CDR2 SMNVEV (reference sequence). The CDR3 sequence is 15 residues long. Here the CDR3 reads CASSLTGLNTGELFF. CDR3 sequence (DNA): TGTGCCAGCAGCCTGACGGGACTCAACACCGGGGAGCTGTTTTTT.

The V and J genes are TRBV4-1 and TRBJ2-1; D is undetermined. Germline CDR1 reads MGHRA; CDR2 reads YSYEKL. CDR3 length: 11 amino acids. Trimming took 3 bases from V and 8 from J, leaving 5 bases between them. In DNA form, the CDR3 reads TGCGCCAGCAGCCACGAGTATGAGCAGTTCTTC. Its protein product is CASSHEYEQFF.

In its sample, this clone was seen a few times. The CDR3 nucleotides read TGTGCCAGCAGTCGGGGGATGAACACTGAAGCTTTCTTT. It yields the protein CASSRGMNTEAFF. The chain employs TRBV2 and TRBJ1-1, with D possibly TRBD1 on 5 matching bases. CDR3 size: 13 residues. The V gene's germline CDR1 is SNHLY and CDR2 FYNNEI. Trimming removed 5 bases at V and 0 bases at J, with 7 bases between. The whole variable domain, filled in from reference TRBV2 and TRBJ1-1, reads EPEVTQTPSHQVTQMGQEVILRCVPISNHLYFYWYRQILGQKVEFLVSFYNNEISEKSEIFDDQFSVERPDGSNFTLKIRSTKLEDSAMYFCASSRGMNTEAFFGQGTRLTVV.

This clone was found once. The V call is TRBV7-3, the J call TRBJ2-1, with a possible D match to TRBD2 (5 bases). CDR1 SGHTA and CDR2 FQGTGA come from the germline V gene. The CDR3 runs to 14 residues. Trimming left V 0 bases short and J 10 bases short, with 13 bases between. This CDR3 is CASSLTTPRGEQFF. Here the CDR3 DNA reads TGTGCCAGCAGCTTAACTACCCCTCGAGGGGAGCAGTTCTTC.

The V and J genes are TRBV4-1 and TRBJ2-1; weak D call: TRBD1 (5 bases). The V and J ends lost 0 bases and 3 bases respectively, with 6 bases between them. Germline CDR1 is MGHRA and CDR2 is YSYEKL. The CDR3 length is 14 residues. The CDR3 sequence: CASSQDRDYNEQFF. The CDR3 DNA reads TGCGCCAGCAGCCAAGACAGGGACTACAATGAGCAGTTCTTC.

CDR3 amino acids: CSVGRRASGPYEQYF. The DNA of the CDR3 is TGCAGCGTTGGCCGGCGGGCCTCAGGCCCCTACGAGCAGTACTTC. The rearrangement uses TRBV29-1 and TRBJ2-7; possibly TRBD2 for D (5 bases). The CDR3 sequence is 15 residues long. Trimming removed 4 bases at V and 2 bases at J, with 18 bases between. CDR1 and CDR2 (germline): SQVTM, ANQGSEA.

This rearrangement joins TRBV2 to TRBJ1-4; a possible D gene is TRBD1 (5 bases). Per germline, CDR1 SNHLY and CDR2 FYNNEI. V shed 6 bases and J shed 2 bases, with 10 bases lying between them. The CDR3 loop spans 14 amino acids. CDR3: CASRAQATNEKLFF. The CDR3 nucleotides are TGTGCCAGCAGGGCACAGGCTACTAATGAAAAACTGTTTTTT.

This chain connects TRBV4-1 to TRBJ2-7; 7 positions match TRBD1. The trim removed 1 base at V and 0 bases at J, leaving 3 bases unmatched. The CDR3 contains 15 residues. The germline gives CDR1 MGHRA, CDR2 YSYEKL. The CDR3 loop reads CASSQVDRSSYEQYF. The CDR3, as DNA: TGCGCCAGCAGCCAAGTGGACAGGAGCTCCTACGAGCAGTACTTC.

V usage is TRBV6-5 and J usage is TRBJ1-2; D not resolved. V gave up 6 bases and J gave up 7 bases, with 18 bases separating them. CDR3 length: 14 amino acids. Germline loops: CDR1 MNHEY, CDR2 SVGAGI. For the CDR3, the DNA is TGTGCCAGCAGCCAACGCTTTCCACATTCTGGCTACACCTTC. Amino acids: CASSQRFPHSGYTF.

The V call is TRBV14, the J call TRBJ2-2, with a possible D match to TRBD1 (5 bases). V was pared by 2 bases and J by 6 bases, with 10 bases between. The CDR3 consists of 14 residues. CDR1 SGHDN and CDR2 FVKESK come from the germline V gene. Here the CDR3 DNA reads TGTGCCAGCAGCCAAACCTGGGGCGCCGGGGAGCTGTTTTTT. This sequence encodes CASSQTWGAGELFF.

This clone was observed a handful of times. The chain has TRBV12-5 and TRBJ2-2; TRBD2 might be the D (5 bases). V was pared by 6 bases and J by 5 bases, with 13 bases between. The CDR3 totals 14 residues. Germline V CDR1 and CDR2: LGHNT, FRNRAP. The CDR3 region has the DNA TGTGCTAGTGGCACGGGAACCCATACCGGGGAGCTGTTTTTT. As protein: CASGTGTHTGELFF.

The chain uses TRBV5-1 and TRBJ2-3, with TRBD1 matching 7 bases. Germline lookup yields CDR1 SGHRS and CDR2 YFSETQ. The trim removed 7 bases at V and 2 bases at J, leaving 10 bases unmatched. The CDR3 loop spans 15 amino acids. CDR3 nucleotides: TGCGCCAGCGTATATGGGGACAGAGACACAGATACGCAGTATTTT. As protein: CASVYGDRDTDTQYF.

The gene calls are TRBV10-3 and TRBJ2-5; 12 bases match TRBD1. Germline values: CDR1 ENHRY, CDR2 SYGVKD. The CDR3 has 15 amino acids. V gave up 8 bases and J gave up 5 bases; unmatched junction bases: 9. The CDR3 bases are TGTGCCATCGCTAAGGGACAGGGGGCAGGGGAGACCCAGTACTTC. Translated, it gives CAIAKGQGAGETQYF.

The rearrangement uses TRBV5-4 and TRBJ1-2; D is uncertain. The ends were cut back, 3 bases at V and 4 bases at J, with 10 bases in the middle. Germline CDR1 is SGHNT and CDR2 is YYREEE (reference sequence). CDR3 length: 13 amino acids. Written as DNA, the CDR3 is TGTGCCAGCAGCTATGGGAGGTCCTATGGCTACACCTTC. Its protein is CASSYGRSYGYTF.

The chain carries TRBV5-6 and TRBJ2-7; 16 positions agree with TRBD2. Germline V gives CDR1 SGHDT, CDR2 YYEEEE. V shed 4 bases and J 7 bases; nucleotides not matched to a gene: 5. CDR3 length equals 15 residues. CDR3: CASSPPGLAGGEQYF. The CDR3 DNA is TGTGCCAGCAGCCCTCCGGGACTAGCGGGAGGGGAGCAGTACTTC.

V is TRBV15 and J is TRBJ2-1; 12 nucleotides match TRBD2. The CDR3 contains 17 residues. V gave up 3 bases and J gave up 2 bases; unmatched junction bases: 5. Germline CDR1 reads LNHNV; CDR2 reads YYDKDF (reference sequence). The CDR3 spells CATSRATSGSAYNEQFF. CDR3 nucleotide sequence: TGTGCCACCAGCAGGGCGACTAGCGGGAGCGCCTACAATGAGCAGTTCTTC.

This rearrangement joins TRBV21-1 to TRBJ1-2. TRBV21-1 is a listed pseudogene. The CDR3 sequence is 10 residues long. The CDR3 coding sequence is TGTGCCAGCAGCAACTTTTCGGACACCTTC. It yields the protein CASSNFSDTF.

In nucleotides, the CDR3 is TGTGCCAGCAGGGAGGGACTAGCGGGAGGCAAAAACATTCAGTACTTC. This encodes CASREGLAGGKNIQYF. The V gene is TRBV6-4, the J gene TRBJ2-4; 15 bases are shared with TRBD2. CDR1 is MRHNA and CDR2 is SNTAGT in the germline V gene. The ends lost 6 bases at V and 3 bases at J; junction bases unmatched: 3. CDR3 length: 16 residues.

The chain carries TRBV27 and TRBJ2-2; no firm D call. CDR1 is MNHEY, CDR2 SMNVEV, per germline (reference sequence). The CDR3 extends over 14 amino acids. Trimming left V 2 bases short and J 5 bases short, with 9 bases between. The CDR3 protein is CASSLDQATGELFF. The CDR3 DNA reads TGTGCCAGCAGTTTAGATCAGGCAACCGGGGAGCTGTTTTTT.

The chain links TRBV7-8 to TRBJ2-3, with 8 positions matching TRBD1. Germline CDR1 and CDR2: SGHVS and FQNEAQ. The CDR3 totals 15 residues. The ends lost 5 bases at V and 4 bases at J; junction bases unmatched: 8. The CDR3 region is CASSPGTGGPDTQYF. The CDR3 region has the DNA TGTGCCAGCAGCCCCGGGACAGGCGGCCCAGATACGCAGTATTTT.

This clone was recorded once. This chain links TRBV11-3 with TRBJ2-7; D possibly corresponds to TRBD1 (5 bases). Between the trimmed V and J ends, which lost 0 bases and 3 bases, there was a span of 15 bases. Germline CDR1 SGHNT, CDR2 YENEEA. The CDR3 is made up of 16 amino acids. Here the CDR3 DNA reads TGTGCCAGCAGCTTAGATCCGTCGACAGCCGACTACGAGCAGTACTTC. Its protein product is CASSLDPSTADYEQYF.

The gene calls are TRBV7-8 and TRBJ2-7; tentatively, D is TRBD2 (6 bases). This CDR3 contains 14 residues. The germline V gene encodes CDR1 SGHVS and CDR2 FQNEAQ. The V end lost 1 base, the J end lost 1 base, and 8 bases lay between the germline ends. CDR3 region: CASSLGLGSYEQYF. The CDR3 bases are TGTGCCAGCAGCTTAGGACTAGGATCCTACGAGCAGTACTTC.

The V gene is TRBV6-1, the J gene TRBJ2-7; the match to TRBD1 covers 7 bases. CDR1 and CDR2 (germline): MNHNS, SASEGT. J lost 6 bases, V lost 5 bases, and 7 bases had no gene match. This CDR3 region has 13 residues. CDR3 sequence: CASSSRDSGEQYF. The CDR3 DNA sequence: TGTGCCAGCAGTTCTCGGGACAGCGGCGAGCAGTACTTC.

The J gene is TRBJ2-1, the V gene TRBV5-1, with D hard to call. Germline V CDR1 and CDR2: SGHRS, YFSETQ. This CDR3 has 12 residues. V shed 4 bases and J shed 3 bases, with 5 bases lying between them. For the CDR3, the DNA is TGCGCCAGCAGCGCGGTCTACAATGAGCAGTTCTTC. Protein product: CASSAVYNEQFF.

The CDR3 sequence is CASTDSLGNQPQHF. In nucleotides, the CDR3 is TGTGCCAGCACCGATAGTCTAGGAAATCAGCCCCAGCATTTT. This chain uses TRBV6-6 with TRBJ1-5; unclear D gene. V was clipped by 7 bases and J by 4 bases, with 14 bases between them. CDR1 is MNHNY and CDR2 is SVGAGI in the germline V gene (reference sequence). The CDR3 totals 14 residues.

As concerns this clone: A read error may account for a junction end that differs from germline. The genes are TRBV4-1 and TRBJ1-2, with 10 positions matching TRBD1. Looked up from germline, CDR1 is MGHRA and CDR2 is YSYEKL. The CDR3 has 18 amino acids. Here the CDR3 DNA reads TGCGCCAGCAGCCCACGTCCTTTTAGGACAGGGGGTAACGATGGCTACACCTTC. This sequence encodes CASSPRPFRTGGNDGYTF.

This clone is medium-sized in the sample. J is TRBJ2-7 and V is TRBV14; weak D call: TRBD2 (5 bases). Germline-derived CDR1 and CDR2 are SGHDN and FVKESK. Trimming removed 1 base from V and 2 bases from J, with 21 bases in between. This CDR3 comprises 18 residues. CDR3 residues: CASSQAGLLLHVAYEQYF. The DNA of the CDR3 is TGTGCCAGCAGCCAAGCTGGACTCCTACTACATGTTGCCTACGAGCAGTACTTC.